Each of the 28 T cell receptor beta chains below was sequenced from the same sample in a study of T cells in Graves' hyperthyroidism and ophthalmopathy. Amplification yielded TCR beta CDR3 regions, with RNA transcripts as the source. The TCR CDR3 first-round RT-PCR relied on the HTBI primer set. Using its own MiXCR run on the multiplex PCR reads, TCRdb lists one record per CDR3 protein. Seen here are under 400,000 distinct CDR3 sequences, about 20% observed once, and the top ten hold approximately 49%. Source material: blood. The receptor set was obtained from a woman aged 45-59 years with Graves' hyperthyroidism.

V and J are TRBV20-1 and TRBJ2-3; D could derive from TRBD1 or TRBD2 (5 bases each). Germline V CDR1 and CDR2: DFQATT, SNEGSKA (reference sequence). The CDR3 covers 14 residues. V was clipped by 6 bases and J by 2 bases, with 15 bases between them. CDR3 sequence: CSARDPGHTDTQYF. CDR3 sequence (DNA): TGCAGTGCCCGGGACCCCGGTCACACAGATACGCAGTATTTT.

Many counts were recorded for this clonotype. In nucleotides, the CDR3 is TGTGCCAGCAGTTCTTTGGGCGGGACAGGGGTGAACACCGGGGAGCTGTTTTTT. This encodes CASSSLGGTGVNTGELFF. The chain links TRBV28 to TRBJ2-2; 10 bases are a match to TRBD1. Germline loops: CDR1 MDHEN, CDR2 SYDVKM. The ends lost 4 bases at V and 1 base at J; junction bases unmatched: 9. There are 18 residues in the CDR3.

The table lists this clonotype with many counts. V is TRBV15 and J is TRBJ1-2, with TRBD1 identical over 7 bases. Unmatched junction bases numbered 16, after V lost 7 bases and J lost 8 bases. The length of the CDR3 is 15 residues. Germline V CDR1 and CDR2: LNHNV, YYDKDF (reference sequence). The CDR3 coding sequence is TGTGCCACCATGGGCCCAACTGGAACAGGGGCCGGCTACACCTTC. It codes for CATMGPTGTGAGYTF.

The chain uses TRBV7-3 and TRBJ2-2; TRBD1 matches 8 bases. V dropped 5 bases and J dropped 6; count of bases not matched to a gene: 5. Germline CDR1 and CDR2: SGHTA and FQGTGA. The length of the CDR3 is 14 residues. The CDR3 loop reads CASSPGGAAGELFF. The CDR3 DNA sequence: TGTGCCAGCAGCCCAGGGGGCGCGGCCGGGGAGCTGTTTTTT.

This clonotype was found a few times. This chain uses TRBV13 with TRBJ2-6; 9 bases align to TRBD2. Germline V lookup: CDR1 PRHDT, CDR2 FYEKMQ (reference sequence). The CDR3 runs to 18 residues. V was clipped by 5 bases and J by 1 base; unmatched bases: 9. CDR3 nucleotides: TGTGCCAGCAGCACGAGGACTAGCGATCCGTCTGGGGCCAACGTCCTGACTTTC. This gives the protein CASSTRTSDPSGANVLTF.

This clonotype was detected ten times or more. CDR3 amino acids: CASSFGQGAYEQFF. In nucleotides, the CDR3 is TGTGCCAGCAGCTTCGGACAGGGGGCATATGAGCAGTTCTTC. The chain carries TRBV5-6 and TRBJ2-1, with 11 positions matching TRBD1. The trim removed 2 bases at V and 8 bases at J, leaving 3 bases unmatched. Germline CDR1 reads SGHDT; CDR2 reads YYEEEE. The CDR3 covers 14 residues.

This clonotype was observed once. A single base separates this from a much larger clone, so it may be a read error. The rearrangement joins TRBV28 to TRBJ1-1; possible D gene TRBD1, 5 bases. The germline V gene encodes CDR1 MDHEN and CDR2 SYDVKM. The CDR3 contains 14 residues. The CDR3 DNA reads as TGTGCCGGCAGTCTCTTACAGGAGAACACTGAAGCTTTCTTT. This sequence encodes CAGSLLQENTEAFF. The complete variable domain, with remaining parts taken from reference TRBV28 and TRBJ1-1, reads DVKVTQSSRYLVKRTGEKVFLECVQDMDHENMFWYRQDPGLGLRLIYFSYDVKMKEKGDIPEGYSVSREKKERFSLILESASTNQTSMYLCAGSLLQENTEAFFGQGTRLTVV.

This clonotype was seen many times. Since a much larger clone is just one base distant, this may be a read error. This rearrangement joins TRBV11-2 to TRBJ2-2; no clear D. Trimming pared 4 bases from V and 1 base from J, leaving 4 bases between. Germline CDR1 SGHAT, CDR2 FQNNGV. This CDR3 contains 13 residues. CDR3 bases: TGTGCCAGCAGCTCCCAGAACACCGGGGAGCTGTTTTTT. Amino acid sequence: CASSSQNTGELFF.

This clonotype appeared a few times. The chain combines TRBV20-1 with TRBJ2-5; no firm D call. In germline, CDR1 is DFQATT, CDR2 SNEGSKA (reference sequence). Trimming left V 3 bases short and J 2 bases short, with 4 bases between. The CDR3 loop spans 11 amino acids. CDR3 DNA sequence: TGCAGTGCTAGTAAACAAGAGACCCAGTACTTC. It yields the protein CSASKQETQYF.

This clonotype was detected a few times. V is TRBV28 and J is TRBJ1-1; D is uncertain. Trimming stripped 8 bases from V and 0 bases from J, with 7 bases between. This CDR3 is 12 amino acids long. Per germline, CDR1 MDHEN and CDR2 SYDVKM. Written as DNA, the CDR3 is TGTGCCAGCTGGGATGTGAACACTGAAGCTTTCTTT. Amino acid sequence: CASWDVNTEAFF.

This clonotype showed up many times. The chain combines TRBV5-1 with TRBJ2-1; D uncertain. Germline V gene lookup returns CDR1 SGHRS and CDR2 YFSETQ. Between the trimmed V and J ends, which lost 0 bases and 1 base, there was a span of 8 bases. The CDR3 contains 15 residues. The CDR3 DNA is TGCGCCAGCAGCTTGGCGGCAGCTTCCTACAATGAGCAGTTCTTC. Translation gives CASSLAAASYNEQFF.

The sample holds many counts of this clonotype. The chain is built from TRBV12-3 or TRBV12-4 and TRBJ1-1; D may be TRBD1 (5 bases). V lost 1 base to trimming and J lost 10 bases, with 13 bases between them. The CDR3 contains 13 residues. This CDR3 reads CASSLGGRGTAFF. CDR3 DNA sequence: TGTGCCAGCAGTTTAGGGGGGAGGGGAACAGCTTTCTTT.

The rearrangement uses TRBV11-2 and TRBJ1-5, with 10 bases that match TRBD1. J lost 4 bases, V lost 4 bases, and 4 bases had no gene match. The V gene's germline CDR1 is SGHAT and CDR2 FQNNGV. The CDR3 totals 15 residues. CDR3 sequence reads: CASSSGTGVNQPQHF. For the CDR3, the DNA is TGTGCCAGCAGCTCCGGGACAGGGGTGAATCAGCCCCAGCATTTT.

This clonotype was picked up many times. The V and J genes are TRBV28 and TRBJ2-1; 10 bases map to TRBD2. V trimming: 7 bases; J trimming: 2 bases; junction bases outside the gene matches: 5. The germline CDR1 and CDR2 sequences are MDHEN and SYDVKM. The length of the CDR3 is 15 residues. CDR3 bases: TGTGCCAGCACTCAGCTAGCGGGGGCCTACAATGAGCAGTTCTTC. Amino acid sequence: CASTQLAGAYNEQFF.

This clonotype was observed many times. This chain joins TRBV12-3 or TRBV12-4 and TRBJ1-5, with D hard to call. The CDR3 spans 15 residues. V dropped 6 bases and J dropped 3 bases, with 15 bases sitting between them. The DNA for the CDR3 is TGTGCCAGCAGCCCCGAGAGGGCGAACAATCAGCCCCAGCATTTT. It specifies CASSPERANNQPQHF.

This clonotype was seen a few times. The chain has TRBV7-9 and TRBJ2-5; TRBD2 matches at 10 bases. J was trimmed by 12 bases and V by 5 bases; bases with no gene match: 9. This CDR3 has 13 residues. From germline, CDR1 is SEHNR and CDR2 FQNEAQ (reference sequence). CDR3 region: CASSQDGLADKYF. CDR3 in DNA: TGTGCCAGCAGCCAGGACGGACTAGCGGATAAGTACTTC.

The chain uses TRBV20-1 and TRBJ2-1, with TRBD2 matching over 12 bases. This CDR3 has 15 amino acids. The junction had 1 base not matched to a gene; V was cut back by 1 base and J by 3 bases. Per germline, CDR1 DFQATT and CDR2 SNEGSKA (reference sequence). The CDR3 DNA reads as TGCAGTGCTAGAGTGGGACTAGCGGGCTACAATGAGCAGTTCTTC. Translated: CSARVGLAGYNEQFF.

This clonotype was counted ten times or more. The CDR3 here is CATSRGRNRVNTEAFF. The CDR3 DNA reads TGTGCCACCAGCAGAGGAAGGAACAGGGTAAACACTGAAGCTTTCTTT. The rearrangement joins TRBV15 to TRBJ1-1, with D tentatively TRBD1 (6 bases). This CDR3 contains 16 residues. V shed 1 base and J shed 2 bases, with 14 bases lying between them. Germline V gene sequence: CDR1 LNHNV, CDR2 YYDKDF (reference sequence).

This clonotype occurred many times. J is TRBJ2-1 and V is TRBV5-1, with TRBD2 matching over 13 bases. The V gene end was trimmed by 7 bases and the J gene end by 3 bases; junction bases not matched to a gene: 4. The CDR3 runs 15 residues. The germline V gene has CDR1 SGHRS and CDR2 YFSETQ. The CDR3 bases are TGCGCCAGCGGCCGGACTAGCGGGAGCTACAATGAGCAGTTCTTC. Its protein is CASGRTSGSYNEQFF. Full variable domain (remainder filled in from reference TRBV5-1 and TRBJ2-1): KAGVTQTPRYLIKTRGQQVTLSCSPISGHRSVSWYQQTPGQGLQFLFEYFSETQRNKGNFPGRFSGRQFSNSRSEMNVSTLELGDSALYLCASGRTSGSYNEQFFGPGTRLTVL.

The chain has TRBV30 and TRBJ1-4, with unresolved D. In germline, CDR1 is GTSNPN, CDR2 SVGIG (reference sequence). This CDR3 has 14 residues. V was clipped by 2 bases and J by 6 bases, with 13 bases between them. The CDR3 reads CAWSTPGAYEKLFF. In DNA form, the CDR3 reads TGTGCCTGGAGTACCCCCGGTGCGTATGAAAAACTGTTTTTT.

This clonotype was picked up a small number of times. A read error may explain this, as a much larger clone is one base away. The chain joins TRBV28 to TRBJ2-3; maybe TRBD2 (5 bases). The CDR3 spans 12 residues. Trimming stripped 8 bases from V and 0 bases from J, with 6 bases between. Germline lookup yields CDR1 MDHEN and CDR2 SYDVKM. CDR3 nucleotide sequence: TGTGCCAGCGGCGGGAGCACAGATACGCAGTATTTT. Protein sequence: CASGGSTDTQYF.

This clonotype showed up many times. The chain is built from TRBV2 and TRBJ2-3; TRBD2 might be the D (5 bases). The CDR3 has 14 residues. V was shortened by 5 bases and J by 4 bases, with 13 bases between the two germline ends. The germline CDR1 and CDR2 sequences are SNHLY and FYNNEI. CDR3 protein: CASSWTQRADTQYF. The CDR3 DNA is TGTGCCAGCAGTTGGACTCAGAGGGCAGATACGCAGTATTTT.

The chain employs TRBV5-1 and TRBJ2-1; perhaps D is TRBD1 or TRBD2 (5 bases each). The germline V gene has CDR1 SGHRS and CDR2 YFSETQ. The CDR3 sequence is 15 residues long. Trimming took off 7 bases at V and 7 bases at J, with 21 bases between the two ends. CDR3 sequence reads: CASLAGTLGVNEQFF. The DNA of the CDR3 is TGCGCCAGCTTAGCCGGGACGCTTGGGGTGAATGAGCAGTTCTTC.

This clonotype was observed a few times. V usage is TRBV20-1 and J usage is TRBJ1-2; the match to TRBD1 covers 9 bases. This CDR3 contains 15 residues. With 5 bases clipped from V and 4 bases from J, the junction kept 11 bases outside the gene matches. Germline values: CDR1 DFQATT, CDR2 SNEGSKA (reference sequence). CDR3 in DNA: TGCAGTGCTCCGGGACAGGGAAACTTCGGCTATGGCTACACCTTC. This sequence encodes CSAPGQGNFGYGYTF.

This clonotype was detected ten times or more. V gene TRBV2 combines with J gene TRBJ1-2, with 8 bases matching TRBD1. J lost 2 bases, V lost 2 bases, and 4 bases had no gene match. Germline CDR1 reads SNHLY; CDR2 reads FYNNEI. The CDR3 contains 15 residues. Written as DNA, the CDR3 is TGTGCCAGCAGTGAATCAGGGGGCTTGAACTATGGCTACACCTTC. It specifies CASSESGGLNYGYTF.

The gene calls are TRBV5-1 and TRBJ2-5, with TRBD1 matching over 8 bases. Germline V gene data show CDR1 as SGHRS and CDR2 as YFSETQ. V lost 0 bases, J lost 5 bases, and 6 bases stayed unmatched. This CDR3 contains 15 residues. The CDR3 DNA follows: TGCGCCAGCAGCTTGGAGGCAGGGGGCCGGGAGACCCAGTACTTC. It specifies CASSLEAGGRETQYF.

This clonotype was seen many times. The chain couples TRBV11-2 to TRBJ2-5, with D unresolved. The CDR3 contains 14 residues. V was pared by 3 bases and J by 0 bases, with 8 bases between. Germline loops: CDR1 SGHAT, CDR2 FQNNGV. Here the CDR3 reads CASSFNIHQETQYF. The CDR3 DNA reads TGTGCCAGCAGCTTCAACATACACCAAGAGACCCAGTACTTC.

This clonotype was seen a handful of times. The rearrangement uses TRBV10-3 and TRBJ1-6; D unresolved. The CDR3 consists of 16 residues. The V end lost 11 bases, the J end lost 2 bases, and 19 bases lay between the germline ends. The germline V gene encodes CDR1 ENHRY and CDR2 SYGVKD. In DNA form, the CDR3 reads TGTGCCTCTCAAGAGGCCAAATCAACCTATAATTCACCCCTCCACTTT. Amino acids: CASQEAKSTYNSPLHF.